This T cell receptor (beta chain) appears in the sequencing data of a study of T-cell memory formation after mild COVID-19. General study results and limits: Clones shrinking from day 15 to 85 showed even CD4/CD8 mixes; later expanders tilted CD4+. Contracting CD8+ clones were enriched in EMRA, CD4+ mainly in CM and EM. Memory sampled before infection contained some responding clones, suggesting cross-reactive memory joined. Clonal second-wave expansions that peaked on day 37 had unconfirmed SARS-CoV-2 specificity.

About this clonotype: No antigen is known for it.

This CDR3 contains 13 residues. Germline CDR1 reads SGHNT; CDR2 reads YENEEA. Trimming removed 5 bases from V and 3 bases from J, with 9 bases in between. TCRdb analysed the 5' RACE reads with MiXCR anew, one entry per CDR3 protein. Of over 12,000 distinct CDR3 sequences in the sample, about 21% were seen once. This clonotype originated in a man aged 18 to 30 who had mild COVID-19 (a few samples of this study predate the infection). Cell type and time point are not known. This chain connects TRBV11-3 to TRBJ2-3; possibly TRBD2 for D (6 bases). What was sequenced was PBMCs or a T cell subset sorted from them (not recorded which). The CDR3 DNA is TGTGCCAGCAGCACCCGGGGGACAGATACGCAGTATTTT. Its translation: CASSTRGTDTQYF.